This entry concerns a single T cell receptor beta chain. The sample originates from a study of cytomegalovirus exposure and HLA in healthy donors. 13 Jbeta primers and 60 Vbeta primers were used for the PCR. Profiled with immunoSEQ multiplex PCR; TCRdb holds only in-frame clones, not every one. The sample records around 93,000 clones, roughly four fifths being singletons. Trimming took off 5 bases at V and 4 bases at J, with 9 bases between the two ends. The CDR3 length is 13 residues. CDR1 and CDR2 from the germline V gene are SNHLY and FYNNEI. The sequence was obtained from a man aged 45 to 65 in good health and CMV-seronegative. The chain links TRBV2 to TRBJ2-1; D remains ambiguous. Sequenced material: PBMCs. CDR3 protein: CASSPLPYNEQFF. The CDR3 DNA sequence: TGTGCCAGCAGTCCCCTACCGTACAATGAGCAGTTCTTC.